This T cell receptor beta chain was profiled in a study of control samples from healthy donors and cancer patients. Libraries were prepared by immunoSEQ multiplex PCR; TCRdb keeps only in-frame clonotypes and omits some of them. The sample lists just over 150,000 clones; approximately 96% were seen once. The germline V gene has CDR1 MDHEN and CDR2 SYDVKM. With 7 bases removed from V and 2 bases from J, the gap between germline ends came to 5 bases. This CDR3 is 11 amino acids long. The sequenced sample consisted of blood. The TCR comes from a woman aged 40 to 50 in good health. This chain joins TRBV28 and TRBJ1-1; D remains unclear. The CDR3 DNA reads TGTGCCAGCAAGACTAACACTGAAGCTTTCTTT. Translated, it gives CASKTNTEAFF.